This TCR beta chain derives from a study of T cell responses to AZD1222 COVID-19 vaccine. Generated by immunoSEQ multiplex PCR, the TCRdb table keeps only in-frame clones and is missing some. This sample has about 110,000 clones; roughly 92% occur once, and the top ten carry more than 2%. CDR1 and CDR2 from the germline V gene are SGDLS and YYNGEE. The trim removed 4 bases at V and 2 bases at J, leaving 13 bases unmatched. The length of the CDR3 is 18 residues. Second doses at about 4 or about 12 weeks were pooled. A remark on this clone: Its antigen is not known.

General study findings and limits: AZD1222 recipients seropositive at baseline numbered only six or seven. Breadth and depth of Spike-specific TCRs rose after two AZD1222 doses. Spike as a whole was targeted by vaccine-associated CD4 TCRs, dominant at 160-218 and 743-854.

Sample: peripheral blood, taken 28 days after the second AZD1222 dose. The clonotype originates from an adult who received the AZD1222 COVID-19 vaccine. V usage is TRBV9 and J usage is TRBJ2-5; TRBD2 matches at 11 bases. The CDR3 DNA follows: TGTGCCAGCAGCCAAGTGGTTAGCGGGGGGGCCTTGCAAGAGACCCAGTACTTC. Its protein is CASSQVVSGGALQETQYF.